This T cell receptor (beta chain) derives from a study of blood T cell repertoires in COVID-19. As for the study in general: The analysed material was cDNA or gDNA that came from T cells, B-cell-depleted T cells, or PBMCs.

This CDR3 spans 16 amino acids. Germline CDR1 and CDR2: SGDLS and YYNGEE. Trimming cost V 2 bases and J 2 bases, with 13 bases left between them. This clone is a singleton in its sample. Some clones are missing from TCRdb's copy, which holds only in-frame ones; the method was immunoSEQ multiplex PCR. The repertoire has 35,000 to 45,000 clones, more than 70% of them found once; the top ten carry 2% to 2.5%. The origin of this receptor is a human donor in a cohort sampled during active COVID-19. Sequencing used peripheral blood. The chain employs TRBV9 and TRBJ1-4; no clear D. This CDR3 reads CASSVGVQSTNEKLFF. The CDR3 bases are TGTGCCAGCAGCGTGGGTGTACAGAGTACTAATGAAAAACTGTTTTTT.